What follows are 18 T cell receptor beta chains derived from one specimen sequenced in a study of CD4 and CD8 cells across lung adenocarcinoma regions. One entry per CDR3 protein results from TCRdb running MiXCR on the PCR reads. The data contain 24,000 or so distinct CDR3 sequences, about 50% of them singletons. Sequencing used CD4+ T cells from the center of a lung tumor. These receptors were obtained from a male donor with lung adenocarcinoma. The CD4 and CD8 labels of this study may be unreliable.

Sample share makes this clonotype medium-sized. J is TRBJ2-5 and V is TRBV6-5, with 11 bases aligning to TRBD1. The DNA matches TRBJ2-7 better at its end, which makes the J call doubtful. Germline values: CDR1 MNHEY, CDR2 SVGAGI. The CDR3 consists of 16 residues. CDR3 region: CASSAIIGQGANEQYF. CDR3 nucleotides: TGTGCCAGCAGCGCCATCATTGGACAGGGGGCGAACGAGCAGTACTTC.

A note on this clonotype: One end of the junction does not line up with germline, which may come from a read error. V is TRBV10-3 and J is TRBJ2-3; D might be TRBD1 (8 bases). Germline loops: CDR1 ENHRY, CDR2 SYGVKD. The CDR3 has 15 amino acids. CDR3 protein: CAAGVAGGDPDTQYF. The CDR3 nucleotides are TGTGCCGCGGGAGTCGCAGGGGGCGACCCAGATACGCAGTATTTC.

To note about this clonotype: At one boundary the junction diverges from the germline segment, which might be a read error. The genes are TRBV27 and TRBJ2-3; TRBD2 matches 8 bases. There are 14 residues in the CDR3. Germline assignment: CDR1 MNHEY and CDR2 SMNVEV (reference sequence). This CDR3 reads CAGNGGGDPNTQYF. CDR3 coding DNA: TGTGCGGGGAACGGGGGGGGTGACCCAAATACCCAGTATTTT.

This chain links TRBV6-1 with TRBJ2-4; TRBD2 might be the D (5 bases). V was shortened by 6 bases and J by 0 bases, with 12 bases between the two germline ends. CDR3 length equals 15 residues. Germline V CDR1 and CDR2: MNHNS, SASEGT. The CDR3: CASSQPREAKNIQYF. The CDR3, as DNA: TGTGCCAGCAGCCAACCCCGGGAAGCCAAAAACATTCAGTACTTC.

The V and J genes are TRBV9 and TRBJ1-2; tentative D call: TRBD1 (5 bases). This CDR3 contains 15 residues. Germline loops: CDR1 SGDLS, CDR2 YYNGEE. Between the trimmed V and J ends, which lost 3 bases and 5 bases, there was a span of 17 bases. CDR3 DNA: TGTGCCAGCAGCGCGGCCCCCGGGACTTCTTATGGCTACACCTTC. Translation gives CASSAAPGTSYGYTF. Using reference TRBV9 and TRBJ1-2 for the parts outside the CDR3, the full variable domain is DSGVTQTPKHLITATGQRVTLRCSPRSGDLSVYWYQQSLDQGLQFLIQYYNGEERAKGNILERFSAQQFPDLHSELNLSSLELGDSALYFCASSAAPGTSYGYTFGSGTRLTVV.

This clonotype was seen a few times. V and J are TRBV3-1 and TRBJ2-1, with 8 bases lining up with TRBD2. V trimming: 1 base; J trimming: 3 bases; junction bases outside the gene matches: 5. The CDR3 is 16 amino acids. Per the germline V gene, CDR1 is LGHDT and CDR2 is YNNKEL (reference sequence). In DNA form, the CDR3 reads TGTGCCAGCAGCCAAGCAGCTAGCGGGTACTACAATGAGCAGTTCTTC. As protein: CASSQAASGYYNEQFF.

As to this clonotype: The junction differs from germline at one of its ends, possibly a read error. The chain links TRBV7-4 to TRBJ2-1, with D perhaps being TRBD1 or TRBD2 (5 bases each). The CDR3 spans 17 residues. CDR1 and CDR2 from the germline V gene are SGHVT and SQSDAQ. The CDR3: CASSPCLGVWAKNIQYF. The DNA for the CDR3 is TGTGCCAGCAGCCCCTGCCTGGGGGTGTGGGCCAAAAACATTCAGTATTTC. Looking up the rest from reference TRBV7-4 and TRBJ2-1 gives the full variable domain: GAGVSQSPRYKVAKRGRDVALRCDSISGHVTLYWYRQTLGQGSEVLTYSQSDAQRDKSGRPSGRFSAERPERSVSTLKIQRTEQGDSAVYLCASSPCLGVWAKNIQYFGPGTRLTVL.

This clonotype was detected only once. The V call is TRBV5-1, the J call TRBJ2-3; D may correspond to TRBD1 or TRBD2 (5 bases each). Trimming pared 3 bases from V and 4 bases from J, leaving 12 bases between. CDR3 length: 14 amino acids. Germline-derived CDR1 and CDR2 are SGHRS and YFSETQ. CDR3 sequence (DNA): TGCGCCAGCAGCTCGGGACGCCTGGCAGATACGCAGTATTTT. It is translated as CASSSGRLADTQYF. Looking up the rest from reference TRBV5-1 and TRBJ2-3 gives the full variable domain: KAGVTQTPRYLIKTRGQQVTLSCSPISGHRSVSWYQQTPGQGLQFLFEYFSETQRNKGNFPGRFSGRQFSNSRSEMNVSTLELGDSALYLCASSSGRLADTQYFGPGTRLTVL.

The rearrangement uses TRBV6-1 and TRBJ2-3; D gene uncertain. The CDR3 runs to 15 residues. CDR1 is MNHNS and CDR2 is SASEGT in the germline V gene. Trimming removed 6 bases from V and 11 bases from J, with 24 bases in between. CDR3: CASRLQAVSTEKQYF. The DNA for the CDR3 is TGTGCCAGCAGACTCCAGGCTGTGAGCACCGAGAAGCAGTATTTT.

The DNA for the CDR3 is TGTGCCAGCAGTTACTGGGGGACAGGGAAAACATTTGACGGCGCGGCCAAAAACACCCAGTACTTC. Translated, it gives CASSYWGTGKTFDGAAKNTQYF. The genes are TRBV7-9 and TRBJ2-4, with TRBD1 matching 9 bases. Unmatched junction bases numbered 37, after V lost 6 bases and J lost 13 bases. The CDR3 contains 22 residues. Germline CDR1 SEHNR, CDR2 FQNEAQ (reference sequence).

A word on this clonotype: One junction end does not reproduce the germline sequence, and a read error may be involved. The chain recombines TRBV28 with TRBJ2-5, with D possibly being TRBD1 or TRBD2 (7 bases each). The CDR3 consists of 14 residues. Looked up from germline, CDR1 is MDHEN and CDR2 is SYDVKM. CDR3 amino acids: CAGSGVRGTDTQYF. For the CDR3, the DNA is TGTGCGGGCAGCGGGGTCCGCGGGACAGATACCCAGTATTTC. The full variable domain, completed using reference TRBV28 and TRBJ2-5, is DVKVTQSSRYLVKRTGEKVFLECVQDMDHENMFWYRQDPGLGLRLIYFSYDVKMKEKGDIPEGYSVSREKKERFSLILESASTNQTSMYLCAGSGVRGTDTQYFGPGTRLLVL.

V is TRBV11-3 and J is TRBJ2-3, with 15 positions matching TRBD2. Germline CDR1 and CDR2: SGHNT and YENEEA. The V gene end was trimmed by 5 bases and the J gene end by 9 bases; junction bases not matched to a gene: 6. The CDR3 is made up of 15 amino acids. The CDR3 DNA reads as TGTGCCAGCAGCCAGGGACTAGCGGGAGGAGAGACGCAGTATTTT. This translates into CASSQGLAGGETQYF. The full variable domain, its missing parts supplied by reference TRBV11-3 and TRBJ2-3, is EAGVVQSPRYKIIEKKQPVAFWCNPISGHNTLYWYLQNLGQGPELLIRYENEEAVDDSQLPKDRFSAERLKGVDSTLKIQPAELGDSAVYLCASSQGLAGGETQYFGPGTRLTVL.

This clonotype came up a few times. The V gene is TRBV3-1, the J gene TRBJ1-2; D call uncertain. Germline values: CDR1 LGHDT, CDR2 YNNKEL (reference sequence). The CDR3 runs to 12 residues. Trimming removed 4 bases at V and 8 bases at J, with 11 bases between. The CDR3 reads CASSLGGRGYTF. The CDR3 nucleotides are TGTGCCAGCAGCCTGGGAGGACGCGGCTACACCTTC.

This clonotype was observed many times. The chain links TRBV12-3 or TRBV12-4 to TRBJ2-3; TRBD1 matches at 7 bases. The length of the CDR3 is 13 residues. The V segment lost 5 bases and the J segment 7 bases; nucleotides outside the gene matches: 6. CDR3 bases: TGTGCCAGCAGTGAAACAGGGGAGAATACGCAGTATTTT. Protein product: CASSETGENTQYF.

The V and J genes are TRBV6-4 and TRBJ2-5; TRBD2 aligns across 7 bases. The J call may be mistaken, given a closer DNA end match to TRBJ2-3. CDR1 and CDR2 (germline): MRHNA, SNTAGT. The CDR3 is 15 residues long. The CDR3 DNA reads as TGTGCCGGGGGTGACGGGAGCGGGAACGAAGAGACCCAGTATTTT. Residues: CAGGDGSGNEETQYF.

Many counts were recorded for this clonotype. The CDR3 DNA reads as TGTGCCAGCAGTTACCTCATACTAGCGGGAGGGCCCGAGCAGTACTTC. Protein product: CASSYLILAGGPEQYF. This rearrangement joins TRBV6-2 or TRBV6-3 to TRBJ2-1, with 13 bases identical to TRBD2. The J call is in doubt because the DNA end fits TRBJ2-7 better. This CDR3 has 16 residues. Germline CDR1 and CDR2: MNHEY and SVGEGT.

Worth noting for this clonotype: Because the CDR3's place on the DNA is in doubt, the DNA is left out and the CDR3 is given as listed by TCRdb. The chain links TRBV27 to TRBJ2-1; the DNA was not used to check the table's D call, TRBD2. CDR1 and CDR2 (germline): MNHEY, SMNVEV (reference sequence). The CDR3 has 24 residues if both end residues are counted. CDR3 sequence: CASTPLAGGSGSSGQGGAYNEQFF.

V and J are TRBV6-1 and TRBJ2-3; tentatively, D is TRBD2 (7 bases). V gave up 3 bases and J gave up 12 bases, with 22 bases separating them. This CDR3 comprises 15 residues. CDR1 and CDR2 (germline): MNHNS, SASEGT. CDR3 loop: CASSEGAGEKNIQYF. The DNA for the CDR3 is TGTGCCAGCAGTGAGGGGGCGGGAGAAAAAAACATTCAGTATTTT.